This TCR beta chain was identified during a study of Ad26.COV2.S vaccination and SARS-CoV-2 variants. Study summary: Ad26.COV2.S arm of COV1001 included the donor.

Notes on the study in general: An underestimation of total T cell responses may have resulted from the TCR breadth and depth analyses. Measurement of non-spike TCR breadth gave similar results in vaccine and placebo recipients.

Trimming removed 4 bases from V and 0 bases from J, with 10 bases in between. Germline V gene lookup returns CDR1 ENHRY and CDR2 SYGVKD. The CDR3 has 15 residues. Repertoires were generated with immunoSEQ multiplex PCR, while TCRdb's copy carries only in-frame clones and drops some. The sample consists of more than 300,000 clones, approximately 90% of them appearing once. In this sample, this clone turned up once. The antigen remains undetermined. Treatment meaning: about 20 received Ad26.COV2.S at low or high dose, single or two shots; a few received placebo; per-sample allocation not given. The samples date from day 63 after the first vaccine or placebo injection. The vaccine delivered Wuhan-strain SARS-CoV-2 spike through an Ad26 vector.

The J gene is TRBJ2-1, the V gene TRBV10-3, with D possibly TRBD1 on 5 matching bases. The receptor's source is a person between 18 and 60 years old who received the Ad26.COV2.S COVID-19 vaccine or a placebo. The sample here was peripheral blood, taken in a trial of Ad26.COV2.S vaccine versus placebo. The CDR3 reads CAISGGDLSYNEQFF. Written as DNA, the CDR3 is TGTGCCATCAGTGGGGGCGACCTCTCCTACAATGAGCAGTTCTTC.